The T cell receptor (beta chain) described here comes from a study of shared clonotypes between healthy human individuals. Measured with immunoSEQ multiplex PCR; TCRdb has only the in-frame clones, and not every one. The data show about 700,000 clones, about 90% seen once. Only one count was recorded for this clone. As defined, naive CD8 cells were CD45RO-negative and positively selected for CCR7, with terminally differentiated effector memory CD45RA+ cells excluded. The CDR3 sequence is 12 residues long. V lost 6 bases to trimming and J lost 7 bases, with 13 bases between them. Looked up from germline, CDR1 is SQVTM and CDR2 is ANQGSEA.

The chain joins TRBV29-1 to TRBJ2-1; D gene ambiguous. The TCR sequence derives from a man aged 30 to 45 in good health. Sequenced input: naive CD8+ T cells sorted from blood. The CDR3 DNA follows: TGCAGCGTCAGCATCGGTGGAAATGAGCAGTTCTTC. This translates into CSVSIGGNEQFF.